The 24 T cell receptor beta chains in this list originate from one sample, sequenced in a study of cytomegalovirus exposure and HLA in healthy donors. Primers for the PCR totalled 60 Vbeta and 13 Jbeta. Sequencing was performed with immunoSEQ multiplex PCR; in TCRdb, only in-frame clones are kept and a portion is missing. The sample consists of under 200,000 clones, around 85% of them appearing once. Material for sequencing was PBMCs. These receptors all come from a human donor in good health.

The J gene is TRBJ2-6, the V gene TRBV11-2, with 7 bases matching TRBD1. V shed 4 bases and J 2 bases; nucleotides not matched to a gene: 11. Germline loops: CDR1 SGHAT, CDR2 FQNNGV. The length of the CDR3 is 18 residues. In DNA form, the CDR3 reads TGTGCCAGCAGCTCCCCAGGGACAGCCCCCACTGGGGCCAACGTCCTGACTTTC. Its translation is CASSSPGTAPTGANVLTF. Complete variable domain (other parts from reference TRBV11-2 and TRBJ2-6): EAGVAQSPRYKIIEKRQSVAFWCNPISGHATLYWYQQILGQGPKLLIQFQNNGVVDDSQLPKDRFSAERLKGVDSTLKIQPAKLEDSAVYLCASSSPGTAPTGANVLTFGAGSRLTVL.

The chain recombines TRBV6-5 with TRBJ2-2; D ambiguous. V shed 6 bases and J shed 0 bases, with 11 bases lying between them. The CDR3 has 15 amino acids. Germline loops: CDR1 MNHEY, CDR2 SVGAGI. The CDR3 is CASRKAAANTGELFF. The CDR3 DNA is TGTGCCAGCAGAAAGGCGGCAGCGAACACCGGGGAGCTGTTTTTT.

The chain combines TRBV29-1 with TRBJ2-1, with 8 nucleotides matching TRBD1. The ends lost 4 bases at V and 6 bases at J; junction bases unmatched: 5. The CDR3 length is 13 residues. Germline CDR1 reads SQVTM; CDR2 reads ANQGSEA. In DNA, the CDR3 is TGCAGCGTTGTATCACAGGGGGGCAATGAGCAGTTCTTC. It codes for CSVVSQGGNEQFF.

The chain is built from TRBV7-8 and TRBJ2-7; 9 bases agree with TRBD2. This CDR3 contains 15 residues. In germline, CDR1 is SGHVS, CDR2 FQNEAQ. V lost 5 bases to trimming and J lost 3 bases; unmatched junction nucleotides: 8. CDR3 nucleotide sequence: TGTGCCAGCAGCACCGGGACTAGCCACTACTACGAGCAGTACTTC. Translation: CASSTGTSHYYEQYF.

The chain links TRBV11-2 to TRBJ2-3; D might be TRBD1 (5 bases). The V gene lost 8 bases and the J gene lost 5 bases, with 14 bases spanning the gap. This CDR3 has 13 amino acids. CDR1 is SGHAT, CDR2 FQNNGV, per germline. The CDR3 loop is CASGSGLKDTQYF. CDR3 nucleotides: TGTGCCAGCGGGTCAGGGTTAAAAGATACGCAGTATTTT.

CDR3 DNA sequence: TGTGCCAGCAGTCAGGGCGGGGGCAGGGGCTACGAGCAGTACTTC. Protein sequence: CASSQGGGRGYEQYF. The chain couples TRBV2 to TRBJ2-7, with D tentatively TRBD2 (7 bases). This CDR3 region has 15 residues. V was shortened by 5 bases and J by 3 bases, with 17 bases between the two germline ends. Germline CDR1 reads SNHLY; CDR2 reads FYNNEI.

CDR3 DNA sequence: TGTGCCAGCAGCTTGGTAGTGGGAGGGCAGACCTATGGCTACACCTTC. This translates into CASSLVVGGQTYGYTF. The rearrangement links TRBV5-4 to TRBJ1-2; D is undetermined. Germline CDR1 is SGHNT and CDR2 is YYREEE (reference sequence). The CDR3 covers 16 residues. The V end lost 0 bases, the J end lost 4 bases, and 16 bases lay between the germline ends.

The rearrangement joins TRBV11-3 to TRBJ2-1, with 7 bases identical to TRBD1. The CDR3 has 13 amino acids. Per the germline V gene, CDR1 is SGHNT and CDR2 is YENEEA. V was pared by 5 bases and J by 6 bases, with 4 bases of the junction left unmatched. CDR3 bases: TGTGCCAGCAGCCCGAGACAGGGCAATGAGCAGTTCTTC. Amino acids: CASSPRQGNEQFF.

V usage is TRBV5-4 and J usage is TRBJ2-1; 16 bases fit TRBD2. J lost 7 bases, V lost 4 bases, and 5 bases had no gene match. Germline CDR1 SGHNT, CDR2 YYREEE (reference sequence). The CDR3 contains 16 residues. The CDR3 loop is CASSPKGLAGGNEQFF. CDR3 coding DNA: TGTGCCAGCAGCCCGAAGGGACTAGCGGGGGGGAATGAGCAGTTCTTC. The variable domain in full, with the rest retrieved from reference TRBV5-4 and TRBJ2-1, is ETGVTQSPTHLIKTRGQQVTLRCSSQSGHNTVSWYQQALGQGPQFIFQYYREEENGRGNFPPRFSGLQFPNYSSELNVNALELDDSALYLCASSPKGLAGGNEQFFGPGTRLTVL.

V gene TRBV4-3 combines with J gene TRBJ2-7; TRBD1 matches 8 bases. V shed 4 bases, J shed 5 bases, and the junction held 10 bases outside the gene matches. The germline CDR1 and CDR2 sequences are LGHNA and YSLEER. CDR3 length equals 15 residues. As DNA, the CDR3 is TGCGCCAGCAGCCGAACCACAGGGGGGTGGGACGAGCAGTACTTC. This encodes CASSRTTGGWDEQYF.

The V gene is TRBV4-3, the J gene TRBJ2-5, with 7 nucleotides matching TRBD1. Losses at the gene ends were 5 bases for V and 2 bases for J; bases not matched to a gene: 8. Germline V gives CDR1 LGHNA, CDR2 YSLEER. The CDR3 is 15 amino acids. As DNA, the CDR3 is TGCGCCAGCAGCGCCCGACAGGGCCTACAAGAGACCCAGTACTTC. Protein product: CASSARQGLQETQYF.

The V and J genes are TRBV7-3 and TRBJ2-2, with 11 bases identical to TRBD1. This CDR3 region has 18 residues. Germline V lookup: CDR1 SGHTA, CDR2 FQGTGA. V lost 4 bases and J lost 0; bases outside the gene matches: 7. CDR3 amino acids: CASSSGQGANTNTGELFF. The DNA for the CDR3 is TGTGCCAGCAGCTCTGGACAGGGGGCTAACACGAACACCGGGGAGCTGTTTTTT.

The J gene is TRBJ2-5, the V gene TRBV9; D not resolved. The V and J ends lost 0 bases and 5 bases respectively, with 14 bases between them. Germline V CDR1 and CDR2: SGDLS, YYNGEE. CDR3 length: 15 amino acids. The DNA for the CDR3 is TGTGCCAGCAGCGTAGGGCAGCGCCTCGCGGAGACCCAGTACTTC. Protein: CASSVGQRLAETQYF.

The rearrangement joins TRBV4-3 to TRBJ1-1; 8 bases agree with TRBD1. V lost 1 base, J lost 6 bases, and 4 bases stayed unmatched. Germline CDR1 reads LGHNA; CDR2 reads YSLEER. The CDR3 length is 14 residues. In DNA, the CDR3 is TGCGCCAGCAGCCAAGTGGACAGGGCCGCTGAAGCTTTCTTT. Encoded protein: CASSQVDRAAEAFF.

The J gene is TRBJ2-7, the V gene TRBV14; D might be TRBD2 (6 bases). The CDR3 has 15 residues. The V and J ends lost 4 bases and 5 bases respectively, with 18 bases between them. CDR1 is SGHDN and CDR2 is FVKESK in the germline V gene. Here the CDR3 DNA reads TGTGCCAGCAGCCGCCGGACTACGCCCTGGGACGAGCAGTACTTC. It is translated as CASSRRTTPWDEQYF. Combining the CDR3 with reference TRBV14 and TRBJ2-7 gives the whole variable domain EAGVTQFPSHSVIEKGQTVTLRCDPISGHDNLYWYRRVMGKEIKFLLHFVKESKQDESGMPNNRFLAERTGGTYSTLKVQPAELEDSGVYFCASSRRTTPWDEQYFGPGTRLTVT.

About this clone: A read error may produce the germline difference seen at one junction end. The chain uses TRBV27 and TRBJ2-1, with 7 bases lining up with TRBD1. This CDR3 contains 15 residues. The germline V gene encodes CDR1 MNHEY and CDR2 SMNVEV (reference sequence). CDR3 bases: TGTGCCAGCAGTTTAGGGACAGTTTTCTACAATGAGCGGTTCTTC. This translates into CASSLGTVFYNERFF.

The chain combines TRBV9 with TRBJ2-5; 8 positions match TRBD1. The CDR3 extends over 17 amino acids. The germline V gene encodes CDR1 SGDLS and CDR2 YYNGEE. With 2 bases clipped from V and 1 base from J, the junction kept 10 bases outside the gene matches. The CDR3 nucleotides read TGTGCCAGCAGCGTCGGAATCACTGACAGGGGCCAAGAGACCCAGTACTTC. Translated, it gives CASSVGITDRGQETQYF.

The chain recombines TRBV6-5 with TRBJ2-5; tentatively, D is TRBD2 (5 bases). CDR3 size: 13 residues. V was shortened by 7 bases and J by 4 bases, with 13 bases between the two germline ends. The germline gives CDR1 MNHEY, CDR2 SVGAGI. The CDR3 coding sequence is TGTGCCAGCAACGGGCGGGCTGGAGAGACCCAGTACTTC. Translating it yields CASNGRAGETQYF.

The rearrangement links TRBV7-2 to TRBJ1-1; 9 bases are shared with TRBD1. CDR3 length: 13 residues. The V gene end was trimmed by 5 bases and the J gene end by 4 bases; junction bases not matched to a gene: 2. Germline values: CDR1 SGHTA, CDR2 FQGNSA. CDR3 sequence: CASSATGGTEAFF. CDR3 sequence (DNA): TGTGCCAGCAGCGCGACAGGGGGCACTGAAGCTTTCTTT.

CDR3 sequence reads: CASTFGAGWDNKEQYF. CDR3 sequence (DNA): TGCGCCAGCACCTTTGGGGCGGGTTGGGACAACAAGGAGCAGTACTTC. This chain connects TRBV5-1 to TRBJ2-7, with a tentative D call TRBD1 (6 bases). V shed 6 bases and J shed 7 bases, with 26 bases lying between them. The V gene's germline CDR1 is SGHRS and CDR2 YFSETQ. CDR3 length: 16 residues. Looking up the rest from reference TRBV5-1 and TRBJ2-7 gives the full variable domain: KAGVTQTPRYLIKTRGQQVTLSCSPISGHRSVSWYQQTPGQGLQFLFEYFSETQRNKGNFPGRFSGRQFSNSRSEMNVSTLELGDSALYLCASTFGAGWDNKEQYFGPGTRLTVT.

The chain has TRBV4-3 and TRBJ2-7; 7 bases align to TRBD2. Germline CDR1 and CDR2: LGHNA and YSLEER. The length of the CDR3 is 17 residues. V dropped 0 bases and J dropped 5; count of bases not matched to a gene: 13. CDR3 residues: CASSQDPDGGGANEQYF. For the CDR3, the DNA is TGCGCCAGCAGCCAAGATCCCGACGGGGGAGGGGCTAACGAGCAGTACTTC.

This clone was seen a handful of times. V gene TRBV7-3 combines with J gene TRBJ1-5; the D is unclear. Germline values: CDR1 SGHTA, CDR2 FQGTGA. The CDR3 extends over 13 amino acids. V lost 1 base, J lost 6 bases, and 7 bases lay in between. CDR3 DNA: TGTGCCAGCAGCTTAATGGCTGGTCAGCCCCAGCATTTT. Protein: CASSLMAGQPQHF.

The chain carries TRBV9 and TRBJ2-3, with TRBD2 identical over 9 bases. The CDR3 sequence is 16 residues long. The germline CDR1 and CDR2 sequences are SGDLS and YYNGEE. With 0 bases clipped from V and 3 bases from J, the junction kept 5 bases outside the gene matches. In DNA form, the CDR3 reads TGTGCCAGCAGCGTAGAGGGCGGGGGGGCTACAGATACGCAGTATTTT. Its protein product is CASSVEGGGATDTQYF.

The J gene is TRBJ1-4, the V gene TRBV15, with D tentatively TRBD1 (6 bases). Germline loops: CDR1 LNHNV, CDR2 YYDKDF (reference sequence). V lost 0 bases, J lost 3 bases, and 11 bases lay in between. This CDR3 has 16 amino acids. CDR3 region: CATSRDPRGANEKLFF. CDR3 nucleotides: TGTGCCACCAGCAGAGACCCCAGGGGAGCTAATGAAAAACTGTTTTTT.